The present T cell receptor beta chain was sequenced within a study of blood T cell repertoires in COVID-19. Trimming took off 5 bases at V and 4 bases at J, with 11 bases between the two ends. Germline V lookup: CDR1 SGHTA, CDR2 FQGNSA. There are 13 residues in the CDR3. The assay was immunoSEQ multiplex PCR, and TCRdb's table has in-frame clones only and misses some. The data contain some 170,000 clones, roughly 87% of them seen just once; the ten biggest clones take up approximately 1.4%. The chain couples TRBV7-2 to TRBJ1-1; tentatively, D is TRBD1 (6 bases). The sample comprised peripheral blood. The TCR comes from a woman aged 50 to 65 with acute or convalescent COVID-19. CDR3 in amino acids: CASSLGQSTEAFF. The CDR3 bases are TGTGCCAGCAGCCTCGGACAGAGCACTGAAGCTTTCTTT.